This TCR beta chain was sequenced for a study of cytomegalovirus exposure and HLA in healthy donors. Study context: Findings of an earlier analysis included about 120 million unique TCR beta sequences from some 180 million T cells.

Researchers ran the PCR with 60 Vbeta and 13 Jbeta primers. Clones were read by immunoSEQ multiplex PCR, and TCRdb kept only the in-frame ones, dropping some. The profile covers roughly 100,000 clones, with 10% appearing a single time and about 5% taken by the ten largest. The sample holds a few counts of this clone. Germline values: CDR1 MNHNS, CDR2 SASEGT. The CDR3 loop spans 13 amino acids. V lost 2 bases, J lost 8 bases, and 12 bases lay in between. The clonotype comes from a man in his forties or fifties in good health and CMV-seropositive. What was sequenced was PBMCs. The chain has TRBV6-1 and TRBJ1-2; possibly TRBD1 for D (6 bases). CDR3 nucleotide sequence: TGTGCCAGCAGTGAAAACAGGGCGAGAGGCTACACCTTC. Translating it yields CASSENRARGYTF.